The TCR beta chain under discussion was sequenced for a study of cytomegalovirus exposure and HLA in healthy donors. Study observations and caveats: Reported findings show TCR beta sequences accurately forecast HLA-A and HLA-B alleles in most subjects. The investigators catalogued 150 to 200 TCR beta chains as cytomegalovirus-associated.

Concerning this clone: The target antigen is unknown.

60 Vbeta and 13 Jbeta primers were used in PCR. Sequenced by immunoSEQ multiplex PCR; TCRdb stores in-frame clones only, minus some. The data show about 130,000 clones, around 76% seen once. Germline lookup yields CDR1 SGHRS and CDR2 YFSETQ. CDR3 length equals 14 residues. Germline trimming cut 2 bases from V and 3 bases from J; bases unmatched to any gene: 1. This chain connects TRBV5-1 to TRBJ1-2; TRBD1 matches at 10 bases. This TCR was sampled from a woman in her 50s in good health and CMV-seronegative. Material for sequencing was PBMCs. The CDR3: CASSFGQGDYGYTF. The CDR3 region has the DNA TGCGCCAGCAGCTTCGGACAGGGGGACTATGGCTACACCTTC.